The 10 T cell receptor beta chains given below trace back to one sample, sequenced in a study of T cell changes during pregnancy in multiple sclerosis. Generated by immunoSEQ multiplex PCR, the TCRdb table keeps only in-frame clones and is missing some. This table holds about 85,000 clones, about nine tenths found once. This specimen was peripheral blood, taken in the first trimester of pregnancy. The receptors were gathered from a female donor with multiple sclerosis, enrolled in a pregnancy study.

J is TRBJ1-5 and V is TRBV27, with D hard to call. Germline loops: CDR1 MNHEY, CDR2 SMNVEV (reference sequence). The CDR3 is made up of 15 amino acids. V was trimmed by 1 base and J by 4 bases, leaving 11 bases between them. The CDR3 DNA is TGTGCCAGCAGTTTATGGTCCAGCGAGAATCAGCCCCAGCATTTT. Translating gives CASSLWSSENQPQHF.

The V call is TRBV7-3, the J call TRBJ2-1, with 13 bases fitting TRBD2. The CDR3 covers 20 residues. V lost 4 bases to trimming and J lost 0 bases; unmatched junction nucleotides: 12. In germline, CDR1 is SGHTA, CDR2 FQGTGA. The chain's CDR3 is CASSSTVTSGRVSSYNEQFF. In DNA, the CDR3 is TGTGCCAGCAGCTCAACCGTAACTAGCGGGAGGGTTAGCTCCTACAATGAGCAGTTCTTC. The full variable domain, rest sourced from reference TRBV7-3 and TRBJ2-1, is GAGVSQTPSNKVTEKGKYVELRCDPISGHTALYWYRQSLGQGPEFLIYFQGTGAADDSGLPNDRFFAVRPEGSVSTLKIQRTERGDSAVYLCASSSTVTSGRVSSYNEQFFGPGTRLTVL.

The genes are TRBV18 and TRBJ2-2; 7 bases agree with TRBD2. V trimming: 2 bases; J trimming: 0 bases; junction bases outside the gene matches: 3. This CDR3 is built from 16 residues. Germline V lookup: CDR1 KGHSH, CDR2 LQKENI. The CDR3 is CASSPLAGSNTGELFF. CDR3 DNA sequence: TGTGCCAGCTCACCATTAGCGGGTTCGAACACCGGGGAGCTGTTTTTT.

This clone appeared a single time. The V call is TRBV18, the J call TRBJ1-2, with 8 bases that match TRBD1. Germline-derived CDR1 and CDR2 are KGHSH and LQKENI. The V and J ends lost 6 bases and 6 bases, in that order; junction bases with no gene match: 6. This CDR3 has 13 amino acids. The CDR3 loop reads CASSGQGKDGYTF. CDR3 bases: TGTGCCAGCTCCGGACAGGGAAAGGATGGCTACACCTTC.

The genes are TRBV11-3 and TRBJ2-7, with 8 bases that match TRBD2. This CDR3 is 14 amino acids long. The germline gives CDR1 SGHNT, CDR2 YENEEA. Unmatched junction bases numbered 1, after V lost 1 base and J lost 2 bases. The CDR3 is CASSLAGGPYEQYF. Written as DNA, the CDR3 is TGTGCCAGCAGCTTAGCGGGGGGGCCCTACGAGCAGTACTTC.

J is TRBJ2-7 and V is TRBV27, with 9 bases that match TRBD1. V lost 5 bases and J lost 4; bases outside the gene matches: 6. The CDR3 loop spans 14 amino acids. Germline CDR1 MNHEY, CDR2 SMNVEV (reference sequence). The CDR3 loop is CASSPGQGTYEQYF. DNA for the CDR3: TGTGCCAGCAGTCCGGGACAGGGTACTTACGAGCAGTACTTC.

This chain uses TRBV7-2 with TRBJ2-2; 8 bases are shared with TRBD2. Germline CDR1 and CDR2: SGHTA and FQGNSA. Trimming took 5 bases from V and 8 from J; bases not matched to a gene: 7. This CDR3 is 14 amino acids long. CDR3 amino acids: CASSHPGGGGELFF. CDR3 coding DNA: TGTGCCAGCAGCCACCCCGGGGGGGGAGGGGAGCTGTTTTTT.

This chain joins TRBV5-1 and TRBJ1-2; D is uncertain. CDR1 and CDR2 (germline): SGHRS, YFSETQ. V was cut by 3 bases and J by 8 bases, with 17 bases left in between. This CDR3 contains 14 residues. The chain's CDR3 is CASSSIRRNHGYTF. The DNA for the CDR3 is TGCGCCAGCAGCTCAATCCGCAGAAACCACGGCTACACCTTC.

The V and J genes are TRBV4-3 and TRBJ2-2; 8 bases line up with TRBD2. Germline loops: CDR1 LGHNA, CDR2 YSLEER. The CDR3 extends over 15 amino acids. Unmatched junction bases numbered 8, after V lost 6 bases and J lost 5 bases. The CDR3 DNA reads as TGCGCCAGCAGTTCGCGGGGGGCGGGGACCGGGGAGCTGTTTTTT. It specifies CASSSRGAGTGELFF.

V is TRBV4-3 and J is TRBJ2-7; D may be TRBD1 (6 bases). There are 15 residues in the CDR3. V lost 1 base and J 3 bases, leaving 13 bases between the germline ends. Germline loops: CDR1 LGHNA, CDR2 YSLEER. CDR3 DNA: TGCGCCAGCAGCCAAGCTTCGGACAGTTACTACGAGCAGTACTTC. Protein sequence: CASSQASDSYYEQYF.